The present T cell receptor beta chain was sequenced within a study of cytomegalovirus exposure and HLA in healthy donors. The PCR ran on 60 Vbeta and 13 Jbeta primers. Using immunoSEQ multiplex PCR, the repertoire was profiled, and TCRdb retains in-frame clones only, with some absent. The sample yields some 140,000 clones, 79% seen once. This CDR3 spans 16 amino acids. The V and J ends lost 2 bases and 6 bases respectively, with 17 bases between them. The gene calls are TRBV5-3 and TRBJ2-2, with a possible D match to TRBD1 (6 bases). TRBV5-3 is labeled an ORF, and its function is uncertain. Specimen: PBMCs. This receptor was identified in a female donor in good health and CMV-seronegative. Here the CDR3 DNA reads TGTGCCAGAAGCTTCTACGGGACAAAGGGCTCCGGGGAGCTGTTTTTT. Translation gives CARSFYGTKGSGELFF.